This T cell receptor beta chain came from a study of blood T cell repertoires in COVID-19. About the study: Acute and convalescent COVID-19 samples came from the United States, Italy and Spain. PBMCs, B-cell-depleted T cells, or T cells provided the cDNA or gDNA that made up the material.

Trimming stripped 6 bases from V and 10 bases from J, with 10 bases between. Germline V gene lookup returns CDR1 MNHNY and CDR2 SVGAGI (reference sequence). The CDR3 runs 11 residues. This clone was observed a single time. Per the authors' pipeline: Nucleated cell number was recorded as an estimate derived from reference gene primer amplification. Assay: immunoSEQ multiplex PCR; the TCRdb copy retains only in-frame clones and omits some. That table is the source of V, J and clone size, and D and trimming were worked out from the DNA. The sample carries about 74,000 clones, 90% recorded once. The TCR was taken from a woman aged 45-65 years in a cohort sampled during active COVID-19. The rearrangement links TRBV6-6 to TRBJ2-1; D ambiguous. Sequenced material: peripheral blood. CDR3 in amino acids: CASRLDGEQFF. The CDR3 bases are TGTGCCAGCAGGCTAGACGGGGAGCAGTTCTTC.